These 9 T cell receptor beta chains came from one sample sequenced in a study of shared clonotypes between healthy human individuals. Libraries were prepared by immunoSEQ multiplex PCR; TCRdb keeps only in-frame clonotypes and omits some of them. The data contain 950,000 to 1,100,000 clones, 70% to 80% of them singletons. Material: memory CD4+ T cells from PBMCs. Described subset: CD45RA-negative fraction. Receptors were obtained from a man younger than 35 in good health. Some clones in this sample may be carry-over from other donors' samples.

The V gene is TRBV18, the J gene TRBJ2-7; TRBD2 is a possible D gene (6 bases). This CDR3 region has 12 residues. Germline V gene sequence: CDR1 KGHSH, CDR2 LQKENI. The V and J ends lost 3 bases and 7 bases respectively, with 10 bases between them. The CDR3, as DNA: TGTGCCAGCTCACCCCTAGGAGGGGAGCAGTACTTC. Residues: CASSPLGGEQYF.

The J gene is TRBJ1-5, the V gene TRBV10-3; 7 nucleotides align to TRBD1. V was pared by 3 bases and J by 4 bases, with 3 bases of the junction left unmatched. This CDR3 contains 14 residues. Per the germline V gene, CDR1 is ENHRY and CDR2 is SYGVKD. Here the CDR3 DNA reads TGTGCCATCAGTGACAGGGGGGCGAATCAGCCCCAGCATTTT. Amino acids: CAISDRGANQPQHF.

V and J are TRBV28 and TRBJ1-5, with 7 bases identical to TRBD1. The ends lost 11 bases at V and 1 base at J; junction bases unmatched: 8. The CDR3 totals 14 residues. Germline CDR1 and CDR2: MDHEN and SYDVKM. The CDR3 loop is CAWRQGGSNQPQHF. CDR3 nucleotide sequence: TGTGCCTGGCGACAGGGCGGAAGCAATCAGCCCCAGCATTTT.

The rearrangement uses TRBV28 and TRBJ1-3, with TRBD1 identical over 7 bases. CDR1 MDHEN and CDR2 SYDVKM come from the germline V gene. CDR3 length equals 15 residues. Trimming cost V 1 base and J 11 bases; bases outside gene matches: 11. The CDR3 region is CASSLSGQPVVPIYF. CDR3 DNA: TGTGCCAGCAGTTTATCGGGACAGCCAGTGGTCCCCATATATTTT. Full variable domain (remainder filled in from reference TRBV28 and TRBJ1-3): DVKVTQSSRYLVKRTGEKVFLECVQDMDHENMFWYRQDPGLGLRLIYFSYDVKMKEKGDIPEGYSVSREKKERFSLILESASTNQTSMYLCASSLSGQPVVPIYFGEGSWLTVV.

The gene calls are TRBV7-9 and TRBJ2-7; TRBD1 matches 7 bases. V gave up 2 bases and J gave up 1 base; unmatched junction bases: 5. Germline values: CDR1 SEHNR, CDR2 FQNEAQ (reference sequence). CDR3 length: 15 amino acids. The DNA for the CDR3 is TGTGCCAGCAGCTTAACCGGACAGGCGTCCTACGAGCAGTACTTC. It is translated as CASSLTGQASYEQYF.

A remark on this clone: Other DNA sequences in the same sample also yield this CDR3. CDR3 sequence: CAWSVGRDTQYF. The CDR3 bases are TGTGCCTGGAGTGTAGGGAGGGATACGCAGTATTTT. The V call is TRBV30, the J call TRBJ2-3; perhaps TRBD2 as D (6 bases). V was clipped by 0 bases and J by 6 bases, with 7 bases between them. This CDR3 comprises 12 residues. Germline assignment: CDR1 GTSNPN and CDR2 SVGIG (reference sequence).

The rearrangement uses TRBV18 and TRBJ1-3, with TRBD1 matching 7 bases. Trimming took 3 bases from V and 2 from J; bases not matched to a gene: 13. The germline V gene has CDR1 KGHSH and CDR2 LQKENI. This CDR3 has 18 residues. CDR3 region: CASSPPNRGKRTGNTIYF. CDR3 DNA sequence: TGTGCCAGCTCACCTCCGAACAGGGGAAAGAGGACTGGAAACACCATATATTTT.

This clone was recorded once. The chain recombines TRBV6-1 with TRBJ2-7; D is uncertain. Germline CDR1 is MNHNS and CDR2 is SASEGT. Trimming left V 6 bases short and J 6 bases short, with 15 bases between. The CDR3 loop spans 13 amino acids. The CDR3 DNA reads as TGTGCCAGCAGCCCCACGGATGCGATCGAGCAGTACTTC. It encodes CASSPTDAIEQYF.

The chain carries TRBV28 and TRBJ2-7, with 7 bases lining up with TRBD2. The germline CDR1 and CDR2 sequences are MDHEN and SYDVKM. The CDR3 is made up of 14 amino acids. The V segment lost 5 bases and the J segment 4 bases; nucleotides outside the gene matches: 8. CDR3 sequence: CASSLPSGVYEQYF. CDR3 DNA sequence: TGTGCCAGCAGTCTCCCCAGCGGGGTTTACGAGCAGTACTTC.